A selection of T cell receptor beta chains follows, all from one sample in a study of cytomegalovirus exposure and HLA in healthy donors. Here immunoSEQ multiplex PCR was the method, and the copy in TCRdb shows in-frame clones only, minus some. The table lists about 240,000 clones, over 80% of them singletons, with 4.5% to 6% in the top ten. The sequencing sample was made of PBMCs. These receptors were obtained from a woman in her thirties or forties in good health and CMV-seropositive. Each CDR3 is given with its conserved first and last residue. A D gene is named only where the DNA matches it firmly. Only some rows state a clone size, as once, few, many or a class for expanded clones.

>TRBJ2-5|TRBV2|-|TRBD2
CASSGPQREGAETQYF
TGTGCCAGCAGTGGCCCGCAGCGGGAGGGAGCCGAGACCCAGTACTTC
>TRBJ2-1|TRBV29-1|once|TRBD2
CSALLAGGGNEQFF
TGCAGCGCCTTACTAGCGGGAGGGGGGAATGAGCAGTTCTTC
>TRBJ2-3|TRBV7-9|-|TRBD2
CASSNRLADFTDTQYF
TGTGCCAGCAGCAACCGACTAGCGGACTTCACAGATACGCAGTATTTT
>TRBJ1-5|TRBV30|-|-
CAWDDNADQPQHF
TGTGCCTGGGATGACAATGCCGATCAGCCCCAGCATTTT
>TRBJ2-3|TRBV7-2|-|-
CASSLSGGSTDTQYF
TGTGCCAGCAGCTTATCCGGGGGAAGCACAGATACGCAGTATTTT
>TRBJ1-2|TRBV28|-|TRBD1
CASSSGQGRDYGYTF
TGTGCCAGCAGTTCTGGACAGGGTAGGGACTATGGCTACACCTTC
>TRBJ1-5|TRBV4-3|-|-
CASSQETVSNQPQHF
TGCGCCAGCAGCCAAGAAACAGTTAGCAATCAGCCCCAGCATTTT
>TRBJ2-7|TRBV10-3|-|-
CAIGDLQSINEQYF
TGTGCCATCGGAGACCTCCAGTCGATCAACGAGCAGTACTTC
>TRBJ2-5|TRBV7-3|-|TRBD1
CASSLNRGETQYF
TGTGCCAGCAGCTTAAACAGGGGAGAGACCCAGTACTTC
>TRBJ2-7|TRBV29-1|-|TRBD1
CSATDRRTYEQYF
TGCAGCGCTACGGACAGGCGAACCTACGAGCAGTACTTC
>TRBJ2-6|TRBV19|-|-
CASSIPRAAGANVLTF
TGTGCCAGTAGTATTCCCAGGGCTGCTGGGGCCAACGTCCTGACTTTC
>TRBJ2-2|TRBV9|-|-
CASRLNEGANTGELFF
TGTGCCAGCAGACTAAATGAGGGGGCGAACACCGGGGAGCTGTTTTTT
>TRBJ1-2|TRBV19|-|-
CASTQGLNDFGYTF
TGTGCCAGCACACAGGGTTTGAATGATTTTGGCTACACCTTC
>TRBJ1-2|TRBV28|-|TRBD1
CASSLPWTGNYGYTF
TGTGCCAGCAGCCTCCCCTGGACAGGGAACTATGGCTACACCTTC
>TRBJ1-3|TRBV6-5|-|TRBD1
CAAGQGYGNTIYF
TGTGCCGCCGGACAGGGGTACGGAAACACCATATATTTT
>TRBJ1-4|TRBV5-1|-|TRBD1
CASSRDRGGNEKLFF
TGCGCCAGCAGCAGGGACAGGGGGGGCAATGAAAAACTGTTTTTT
>TRBJ2-7|TRBV9|-|TRBD1
CASSVGTGAYEQYF
TGTGCCAGCAGCGTAGGAACAGGGGCCTACGAGCAGTACTTC
>TRBJ1-6|TRBV4-1|few|-
CASSHLNLPSSYNSPLHF
TGCGCCAGCAGCCACTTGAACCTTCCGAGCTCCTATAATTCACCCCTCCACTTT
>TRBJ1-1|TRBV9|-|-
CASSVEPTQTAWGTEAFF
TGTGCCAGCAGCGTAGAACCCACCCAGACAGCATGGGGTACTGAAGCTTTCTTT
>TRBJ1-5|TRBV19|-|-
CASSMQGGFNQPQHF
TGTGCCAGTAGTATGCAGGGAGGATTCAATCAGCCCCAGCATTTT
>TRBJ2-7|TRBV29-1|-|TRBD1
CSVDTGTAYEQYF
TGCAGCGTGGATACCGGGACAGCCTACGAGCAGTACTTC
>TRBJ1-2|TRBV28|-|TRBD1
CASNYRGPGVDGYTF
TGTGCCAGCAACTACAGGGGGCCCGGGGTGGACGGCTACACCTTC
>TRBJ2-3|TRBV4-2|-|TRBD1
CASSQEVSRGLGTDTQYF
TGTGCCAGCAGCCAAGAAGTCAGCAGGGGGCTTGGCACAGATACGCAGTATTTT